This passage covers 16 T cell receptor beta chains from one sample sequenced in a study of sequential checkpoint blockade in melanoma. Treatment meaning: randomized to nivolumab then ipilimumab (arm A) or the reverse (arm B). The repertoire was sequenced with immunoSEQ multiplex PCR; TCRdb's copy has only in-frame clones and lacks some. The table shows 3,500 to 4,500 clones, with 40% to 55% occurring only once. Sequenced material: CD8+ T cells sorted from blood (inferred from file names), taken from a patient given nivolumab and ipilimumab in sequence. Receptors originate from a human donor with melanoma.

J is TRBJ1-4 and V is TRBV13; D is possibly TRBD1 (6 bases). Trimming stripped 5 bases from V and 8 bases from J, with 15 bases between. The CDR3 covers 14 residues. Per germline, CDR1 PRHDT and CDR2 FYEKMQ (reference sequence). The CDR3 nucleotides are TGTGCCAGCAGCGAGGGGGGGAGCCAAGAAAAACTGTTTTTT. Its protein is CASSEGGSQEKLFF.

This clone was picked up a small number of times. The same CDR3 arises from other DNA sequences in this sample as well. The V call is TRBV4-1, the J call TRBJ1-5; D is unclear. Trimming pared 1 base from V and 7 bases from J, leaving 14 bases between. The CDR3 length is 15 residues. Germline lookup yields CDR1 MGHRA and CDR2 YSYEKL. The CDR3 sequence: CASSQVEGSRQPQHF. The CDR3 DNA follows: TGCGCCAGCAGCCAAGTTGAGGGATCACGGCAGCCCCAGCATTTT.

The genes are TRBV5-1 and TRBJ1-2; possible D gene TRBD1, 6 bases. The CDR3 sequence is 16 residues long. Germline assignment: CDR1 SGHRS and CDR2 YFSETQ. Trimming removed 0 bases at V and 6 bases at J, with 18 bases between. CDR3 sequence reads: CASSLDWGPAPDGYTF. The CDR3 coding sequence is TGCGCCAGCAGCTTGGACTGGGGGCCGGCCCCAGATGGCTACACCTTC.

The rearrangement joins TRBV5-6 to TRBJ2-7; tentatively, D is TRBD1 (5 bases). The germline V gene has CDR1 SGHDT and CDR2 YYEEEE. Trimming shortened V by 0 bases and J by 3 bases, and 19 bases separated the two germline ends. The CDR3 is 17 residues long. CDR3 amino acids: CASSLGVVLGAVYEQYF. The CDR3 DNA is TGTGCCAGCAGCTTGGGGGTCGTTTTAGGGGCTGTCTACGAGCAGTACTTC.

The sample holds a few counts of this clone. A far larger clone is just one base off, so this is likely a read error. Other DNA sequences in the sample encode the same CDR3. The rearrangement links TRBV4-1 to TRBJ2-1, with 9 nucleotides matching TRBD2. The ends lost 0 bases at V and 9 bases at J; junction bases unmatched: 3. Germline CDR1 MGHRA, CDR2 YSYEKL. The CDR3 covers 14 residues. The CDR3 DNA is TGCGCCAGCAGCCAAGAGCGCGGGAGGGGTGAGCAGTTCTTC. It is translated as CASSQERGRGEQFF.

The rearrangement links TRBV13 to TRBJ1-1, with D unresolved. This CDR3 is built from 12 residues. Trimming removed 0 bases from V and 9 bases from J, with 8 bases in between. Germline CDR1 reads PRHDT; CDR2 reads FYEKMQ (reference sequence). CDR3 loop: CASSLGRLKAFF. CDR3 nucleotide sequence: TGTGCCAGCAGCTTAGGCAGACTCAAAGCTTTCTTT.

The chain recombines TRBV7-2 with TRBJ2-7; D is possibly TRBD2 (5 bases). The ends were cut back, 2 bases at V and 2 bases at J, with 13 bases in the middle. The CDR3 extends over 15 amino acids. The V gene's germline CDR1 is SGHTA and CDR2 FQGNSA. The CDR3 sequence: CASSLIVDGAYEQYF. The CDR3, as DNA: TGTGCCAGCAGCTTAATAGTTGACGGGGCCTACGAGCAGTACTTC.

This clone was detected a few times. The chain joins TRBV5-8 to TRBJ2-7; tentatively, D is TRBD1 (5 bases). This CDR3 contains 18 residues. Trimming removed 3 bases at V and 4 bases at J, with 26 bases between. Germline V gene data show CDR1 as SGHTS and CDR2 as YDEGEE. CDR3 protein: CASSSTGDLAVGIYEQYF. The CDR3 region has the DNA TGTGCCAGCAGCTCCACAGGAGACCTCGCAGTCGGAATATACGAGCAGTACTTC.

This clone was recorded once. V and J are TRBV7-2 and TRBJ2-1; D not certain. Germline CDR1 SGHTA, CDR2 FQGNSA. Trimming removed 1 base at V and 0 bases at J, with 7 bases between. This CDR3 spans 15 amino acids. CDR3 in DNA: TGTGCCAGCAGCTTAGTCTACAGCTCCTACAATGAGCAGTTCTTC. Its translation: CASSLVYSSYNEQFF.

The V and J genes are TRBV19 and TRBJ2-7; 7 bases map to TRBD1. Germline CDR1 is LNHDA and CDR2 is SQIVND (reference sequence). With 4 bases clipped from V and 2 bases from J, the junction kept 8 bases outside the gene matches. The CDR3 is made up of 15 amino acids. CDR3 in amino acids: CASSRFGDRAYEQYF. The CDR3 DNA follows: TGTGCCAGTAGTAGATTCGGGGACAGAGCCTACGAGCAGTACTTC.

This chain uses TRBV5-8 with TRBJ1-2; D remains unclear. CDR3 length: 13 amino acids. Per germline, CDR1 SGHTS and CDR2 YDEGEE. V was trimmed by 5 bases and J by 2 bases, leaving 10 bases between them. Written as DNA, the CDR3 is TGTGCCAGCAGAGGCCAGGCCAACTATGGCTACACCTTC. This codes for CASRGQANYGYTF. The variable domain in full, with the rest retrieved from reference TRBV5-8 and TRBJ1-2, is EAGVTQSPTHLIKTRGQQATLRCSPISGHTSVYWYQQALGLGLQFLLWYDEGEERNRGNFPPRFSGRQFPNYSSELNVNALELEDSALYLCASRGQANYGYTFGSGTRLTVV.

This clone has just a few counts. The chain links TRBV28 to TRBJ1-5; D call uncertain. The CDR3 has 14 amino acids. With 4 bases removed from V and 0 bases from J, the gap between germline ends came to 7 bases. Germline V gives CDR1 MDHEN, CDR2 SYDVKM. The CDR3 is CASSSLNSNQPQHF. The CDR3 coding sequence is TGTGCCAGCAGTTCACTAAATAGCAATCAGCCCCAGCATTTT.

The chain couples TRBV28 to TRBJ2-7; no firm D call. The CDR3 length is 13 residues. The germline V gene has CDR1 MDHEN and CDR2 SYDVKM. V was cut by 6 bases and J by 1 base, with 10 bases left in between. CDR3 in DNA: TGTGCCAGCAGGGCGAGGATGTCCTACGAGCAGTACTTC. It yields the protein CASRARMSYEQYF.

This clone is medium-sized within its sample. J is TRBJ1-1 and V is TRBV4-3; possible D gene TRBD1, 6 bases. The CDR3 totals 13 residues. The V gene's germline CDR1 is LGHNA and CDR2 YSLEER. V was clipped by 3 bases and J by 1 base, with 6 bases between them. This CDR3 is CASSQTGNTEAFF. The CDR3, as DNA: TGCGCCAGCAGCCAGACAGGGAACACTGAAGCTTTCTTT.

This clone is labeled as large (0.1 to 1%). The chain is built from TRBV28 and TRBJ1-2; weak D call: TRBD1 (6 bases). CDR1 is MDHEN, CDR2 SYDVKM, per germline. With 5 bases removed from V and 4 bases from J, the gap between germline ends came to 23 bases. The length of the CDR3 is 17 residues. The CDR3 reads CASSPLVTMDRRYGYTF. In nucleotides, the CDR3 is TGTGCCAGCAGTCCCTTAGTAACTATGGACAGACGCTATGGCTACACCTTC.

This chain links TRBV15 with TRBJ2-7; 10 nucleotides align to TRBD2. The trim removed 0 bases at V and 6 bases at J, leaving 8 bases unmatched. From germline, CDR1 is LNHNV and CDR2 YYDKDF (reference sequence). The CDR3 is 16 residues long. The DNA for the CDR3 is TGTGCCACCAGCAGAGATAGGGCTAGCGGGAGCTCCGAGCAGTACTTC. Protein sequence: CATSRDRASGSSEQYF.